The 17 T cell receptor beta chains below all came from one sample that was sequenced in a study of blood T cell repertoires in COVID-19. Produced via immunoSEQ multiplex PCR; TCRdb's table is partial and in-frame only. The sample holds roughly 100,000 clones, around nine tenths seen once. Sequencing input: peripheral blood. Receptors were obtained from a man aged 50-59 years with active or convalescent COVID-19.

V usage is TRBV5-1 and J usage is TRBJ2-7, with a possible D match to TRBD1 (6 bases). Deletions cut 4 bases from V and 4 bases from J, with 9 bases between. The CDR3 is 12 residues long. From germline, CDR1 is SGHRS and CDR2 YFSETQ. The DNA for the CDR3 is TGCGCCAGCAGCCTAGACAGGTACGAGCAGTACTTC. Encoded protein: CASSLDRYEQYF.

The chain has TRBV12-3 or TRBV12-4 and TRBJ1-1; D is unresolved. The CDR3 is 13 residues long. Trimming removed 10 bases from V and 1 base from J, with 13 bases in between. The CDR3 DNA sequence: TGTGCCACCTCGGGGTGGGCGAACACTGAAGCTTTCTTT. As protein: CATSGWANTEAFF.

The gene calls are TRBV10-1 and TRBJ2-3; TRBD1 is a possible D gene (5 bases). The CDR3 is 13 amino acids. The germline V and J ends were trimmed by 7 bases and 2 bases, with 10 bases remaining between them. Germline CDR1 reads WNHNN; CDR2 reads SYGVQD (reference sequence). The CDR3 loop is CASKQGDTDTQYF. Written as DNA, the CDR3 is TGCGCCAGCAAGCAAGGGGACACAGATACGCAGTATTTT.

The chain is built from TRBV7-2 and TRBJ2-7; TRBD1 aligns across 12 bases. There are 16 residues in the CDR3. The germline V gene encodes CDR1 SGHTA and CDR2 FQGNSA. V lost 6 bases and J lost 2; bases outside the gene matches: 8. The CDR3 here is CASRLAGTGGTYEQYF. CDR3 coding DNA: TGTGCCAGCAGACTAGCCGGGACAGGGGGCACCTACGAGCAGTACTTC.

The chain joins TRBV11-3 to TRBJ2-1; 12 positions agree with TRBD2. Germline CDR1 is SGHNT and CDR2 is YENEEA. The CDR3 contains 14 residues. J gave up 7 bases and V 4 bases, and 2 bases lay outside the gene matches. CDR3 DNA sequence: TGTGCCAGCAGCTCCGGACTAGCGGGGAATGAGCAGTTCTTC. It translates to CASSSGLAGNEQFF.

The V and J genes are TRBV5-4 and TRBJ1-3; maybe TRBD1 (6 bases). CDR3 length: 15 amino acids. Trimming left V 0 bases short and J 0 bases short, with 7 bases between. The germline CDR1 and CDR2 sequences are SGHNT and YYREEE (reference sequence). The CDR3 loop reads CASSLDRASGNTIYF. The CDR3 region has the DNA TGTGCCAGCAGCTTGGACAGGGCCTCTGGAAACACCATATATTTT.

The chain employs TRBV9 and TRBJ2-5; 7 bases agree with TRBD2. Germline V gene sequence: CDR1 SGDLS, CDR2 YYNGEE. The CDR3 is made up of 15 amino acids. V lost 0 bases, J lost 5 bases, and 7 bases stayed unmatched. CDR3 DNA sequence: TGTGCCAGCAGCGTAGGGGCGGGGGAGGAGGAGACCCAGTACTTC. This sequence encodes CASSVGAGEEETQYF.

V gene TRBV18 combines with J gene TRBJ2-7, with TRBD1 matching 8 bases. Germline loops: CDR1 KGHSH, CDR2 LQKENI. The V and J ends lost 2 bases and 3 bases, in that order; junction bases with no gene match: 3. The CDR3 spans 14 residues. In DNA form, the CDR3 reads TGTGCCAGCTCACCAAGACAGGGGATCTACGAGCAGTACGTC. Protein: CASSPRQGIYEQYV.

The V and J genes are TRBV19 and TRBJ1-1; no firm D call. The CDR3 is 14 amino acids. V lost 3 bases, J lost 1 base, and 9 bases lay in between. Looked up from germline, CDR1 is LNHDA and CDR2 is SQIVND (reference sequence). The CDR3 is CASSIGVGNTEAFF. The CDR3 coding sequence is TGTGCCAGTAGTATCGGGGTCGGGAACACTGAAGCTTTCTTT.

This rearrangement joins TRBV4-2 to TRBJ1-3; D perhaps matches TRBD1 (6 bases). The CDR3 spans 15 residues. The V gene lost 4 bases and the J gene lost 0 bases, with 10 bases spanning the gap. The germline gives CDR1 LGHNA, CDR2 YNFKEQ. CDR3 sequence reads: CASSLRTASGNTIYF. In DNA, the CDR3 is TGTGCCAGCAGCCTACGGACAGCCTCTGGAAACACCATATATTTT.

V and J are TRBV28 and TRBJ2-1; D perhaps matches TRBD2 (6 bases). From germline, CDR1 is MDHEN and CDR2 SYDVKM. V was clipped by 5 bases and J by 1 base, with 12 bases between them. There are 15 residues in the CDR3. CDR3 protein: CASSPGDLSYNEQFF. Here the CDR3 DNA reads TGTGCCAGCAGTCCGGGGGACTTGTCCTACAATGAGCAGTTCTTC.

This clone appeared once. The chain uses TRBV27 and TRBJ2-1; possible D gene TRBD2, 5 bases. The length of the CDR3 is 12 residues. V was shortened by 5 bases and J by 7 bases, with 9 bases between the two germline ends. The germline gives CDR1 MNHEY, CDR2 SMNVEV (reference sequence). The CDR3 DNA follows: TGTGCCAGCAGTCTCCCGGGGAATGAGCAGTTCTTC. It encodes CASSLPGNEQFF.

This clone was picked up a small number of times. The rearrangement links TRBV9 to TRBJ2-5, with a weak D call TRBD2 (7 bases). Germline values: CDR1 SGDLS, CDR2 YYNGEE. Trimming took 1 base from V and 4 from J, leaving 11 bases between them. The CDR3 is made up of 14 amino acids. CDR3 region: CASSVRGAGETQYF. The CDR3 nucleotides are TGTGCCAGCAGCGTACGGGGGGCCGGAGAGACCCAGTACTTC.

This chain joins TRBV28 and TRBJ2-7; D is possibly TRBD1 (6 bases). The CDR3 is made up of 15 amino acids. Trimming pared 2 bases from V and 0 bases from J, leaving 11 bases between. The germline CDR1 and CDR2 sequences are MDHEN and SYDVKM. The CDR3 region is CASSLGSGVSYEQYV. CDR3 sequence (DNA): TGTGCCAGCAGTTTAGGGTCAGGGGTCTCCTACGAGCAGTACGTC.

The rearrangement joins TRBV19 to TRBJ1-3, with D tentatively TRBD1 (5 bases). In germline, CDR1 is LNHDA, CDR2 SQIVND (reference sequence). The CDR3 is 14 amino acids. V lost 8 bases and J lost 4, with 15 bases in between. The CDR3 DNA reads as TGTGCCAGTGCGCAGGGTTCCTTCGGAAACACCATATATTTT. It translates to CASAQGSFGNTIYF.

This chain links TRBV6-1 with TRBJ2-7; D call uncertain. Trimming took 2 bases from V and 3 from J, leaving 2 bases between them. The CDR3 extends over 11 amino acids. Germline V lookup: CDR1 MNHNS, CDR2 SASEGT. The DNA of the CDR3 is TGTGCCAGCAGTGAACACTACGAGCAGTACTTC. Translating it yields CASSEHYEQYF.

The chain carries TRBV5-6 and TRBJ1-3; D not certain. Deletions cut 4 bases from V and 0 bases from J, with 11 bases between. Germline values: CDR1 SGHDT, CDR2 YYEEEE. CDR3 length: 15 amino acids. The CDR3 sequence: CASSQEVHSGNTIYF. CDR3 coding DNA: TGTGCCAGCAGCCAGGAGGTGCACTCTGGAAACACCATATATTTT.